Reported below is one T cell receptor (beta chain). Its antigen is currently unknown. The data were obtained in a study of CD8+ T cells in alopecia areata. General study points: Alphabeta T cells residing in normal skin are also sequenced in scalp samples.

cDNA serving as the sequencing template came from extracted, reverse transcribed RNA. Clones were read by immunoSEQ multiplex PCR, and TCRdb kept only the in-frame ones, dropping some. Of around 140,000 clones in the sample, about 47% are singletons; the top ten hold over 0.75%. V lost 2 bases, J lost 1 base, and 2 bases lay in between. CDR3 length equals 13 residues. Germline lookup yields CDR1 SGHTA and CDR2 FQGTGA. The origin of this receptor is a human donor with alopecia areata. The material was CD4+ T cells sorted from blood, obtained at week 0. The rearrangement uses TRBV7-3 and TRBJ2-2; the D is unclear. CDR3 loop: CASSLENTGELFF. The CDR3, as DNA: TGTGCCAGCAGCTTAGAGAACACCGGGGAGCTGTTTTTT.